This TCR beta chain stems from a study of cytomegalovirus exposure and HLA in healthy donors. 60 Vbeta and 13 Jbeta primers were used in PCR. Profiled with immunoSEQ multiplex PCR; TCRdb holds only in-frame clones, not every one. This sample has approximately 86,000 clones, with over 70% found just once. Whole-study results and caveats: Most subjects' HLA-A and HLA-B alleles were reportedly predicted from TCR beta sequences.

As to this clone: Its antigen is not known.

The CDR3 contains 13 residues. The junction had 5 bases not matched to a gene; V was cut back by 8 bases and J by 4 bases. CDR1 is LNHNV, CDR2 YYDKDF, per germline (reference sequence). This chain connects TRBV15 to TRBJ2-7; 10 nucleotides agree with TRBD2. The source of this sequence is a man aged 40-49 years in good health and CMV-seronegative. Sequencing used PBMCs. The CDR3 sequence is CATRLAGVYEQYF. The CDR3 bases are TGTGCCACCCGCCTAGCGGGGGTGTACGAGCAGTACTTC.